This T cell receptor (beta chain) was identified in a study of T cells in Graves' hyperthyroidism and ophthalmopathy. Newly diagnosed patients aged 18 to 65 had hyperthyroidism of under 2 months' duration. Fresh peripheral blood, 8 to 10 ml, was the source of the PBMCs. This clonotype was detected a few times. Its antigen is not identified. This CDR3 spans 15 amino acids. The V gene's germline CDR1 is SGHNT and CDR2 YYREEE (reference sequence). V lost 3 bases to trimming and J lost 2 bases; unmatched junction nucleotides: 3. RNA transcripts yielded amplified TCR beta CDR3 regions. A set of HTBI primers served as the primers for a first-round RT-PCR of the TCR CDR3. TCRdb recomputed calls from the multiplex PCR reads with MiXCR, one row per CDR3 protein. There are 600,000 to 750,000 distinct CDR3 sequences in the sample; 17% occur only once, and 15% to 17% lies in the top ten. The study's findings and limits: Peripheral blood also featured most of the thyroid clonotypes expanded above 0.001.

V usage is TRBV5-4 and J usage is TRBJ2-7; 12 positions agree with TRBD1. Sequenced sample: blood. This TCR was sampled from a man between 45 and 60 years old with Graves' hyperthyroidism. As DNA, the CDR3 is TGTGCCAGCAGCTCCGGGACAGGGGGCGCCTACGAGCAGTACTTC. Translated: CASSSGTGGAYEQYF.